These 28 T cell receptor beta chains originate from one sample sequenced in a study of OX40 agonist ivuxolimab in advanced cancers. Method: immunoSEQ multiplex PCR; TCRdb's copy keeps in-frame clones and lacks some. The sample has approximately 52,000 clones, 70% to 85% seen once; the top ten hold 1% to 1.3%. The source material was CD4+ or CD8+ T cells sorted from blood, sampled in a trial of the OX40 agonist ivuxolimab. Receptors were obtained from an adult with an advanced solid tumor such as melanoma, head and neck, liver or kidney cancer.

V is TRBV2 and J is TRBJ2-3; 10 bases fit TRBD2. The CDR3 consists of 16 residues. CDR1 SNHLY and CDR2 FYNNEI come from the germline V gene. The trim removed 5 bases at V and 5 bases at J, leaving 10 bases unmatched. The CDR3 region is CASSSVGTSAIDTQYF. CDR3 coding DNA: TGTGCCAGCAGTAGTGTAGGGACTAGCGCTATAGATACGCAGTATTTT.

The rearrangement links TRBV6-4 to TRBJ2-3; D possibly matches TRBD1 or TRBD2 (5 bases each). The V and J ends lost 5 bases and 0 bases respectively, with 9 bases between them. The CDR3 runs to 14 residues. Germline lookup yields CDR1 MRHNA and CDR2 SNTAGT. CDR3 in amino acids: CASSRGASTDTQYF. In DNA form, the CDR3 reads TGTGCCAGCAGTCGAGGGGCTAGCACAGATACGCAGTATTTT.

The chain carries TRBV7-2 and TRBJ2-5; D gene ambiguous. Trimming pared 3 bases from V and 1 base from J, leaving 9 bases between. The CDR3 has 14 residues. Germline CDR1 is SGHTA and CDR2 is FQGNSA. CDR3 coding DNA: TGTGCCAGCAGCTTTGACCGCGGCCAAGAGACCCAGTACTTC. It translates to CASSFDRGQETQYF.

The chain is built from TRBV7-3 and TRBJ2-1; a possible D gene is TRBD1 (5 bases). The CDR3 totals 14 residues. Trimming took 5 bases from V and 5 from J, leaving 13 bases between them. Germline V CDR1 and CDR2: SGHTA, FQGTGA. The CDR3, as DNA: TGTGCCAGCAGCCCCCAGGGAACAAACAATGAGCAGTTCTTC. The encoded protein is CASSPQGTNNEQFF.

This chain joins TRBV6-5 and TRBJ1-5; 8 bases align to TRBD1. J gave up 6 bases and V 0 bases, and 4 bases lay outside the gene matches. From germline, CDR1 is MNHEY and CDR2 SVGAGI. CDR3 size: 15 residues. CDR3 DNA sequence: TGTGCCAGCAGTTACTCGGCAGGGGGCATTCAGCCCCAGCATTTT. As protein: CASSYSAGGIQPQHF.

The chain carries TRBV5-8 and TRBJ2-1; 8 bases agree with TRBD2. With 2 bases clipped from V and 3 bases from J, the junction kept 4 bases outside the gene matches. The CDR3 sequence is 15 residues long. Per germline, CDR1 SGHTS and CDR2 YDEGEE. In nucleotides, the CDR3 is TGTGCCAGCAGCTTTCCCACTAGCGGCTACAATGAGCAGTTCTTC. Translation: CASSFPTSGYNEQFF.

The chain couples TRBV5-4 to TRBJ1-2; a weak D match, TRBD1 (5 bases). The CDR3 loop spans 14 amino acids. The V end lost 1 base, the J end lost 4 bases, and 11 bases lay between the germline ends. The germline V gene encodes CDR1 SGHNT and CDR2 YYREEE (reference sequence). For the CDR3, the DNA is TGTGCCAGCAGCTTGCTGGGGGTTGGCTATGGCTACACCTTC. This sequence encodes CASSLLGVGYGYTF.

The chain combines TRBV9 with TRBJ2-2; D possibly corresponds to TRBD2 (5 bases). Germline V gives CDR1 SGDLS, CDR2 YYNGEE. Trimming pared 0 bases from V and 5 bases from J, leaving 8 bases between. The CDR3 runs 14 residues. The CDR3 spells CASSVAGRTGELFF. The CDR3, as DNA: TGTGCCAGCAGCGTAGCGGGAAGAACCGGGGAGCTGTTTTTT.

A single count supports this clone. The chain is built from TRBV12-2 and TRBJ2-7; the table's TRBD2 call for D was not verified on the DNA. TRBV12-2 represents a pseudogene. The CDR3 contains 16 residues. The CDR3 region is CASHPERAGGRCEQYF. CDR3 in DNA: TGTGCAAGTCACCCTGAACGGGCGGGGGGGCGGTGCGAGCAGTACTTC.

The rearrangement joins TRBV11-2 to TRBJ1-5, with 9 bases that match TRBD1. Germline V gene sequence: CDR1 SGHAT, CDR2 FQNNGV. V dropped 7 bases and J dropped 3; count of bases not matched to a gene: 7. The CDR3 loop spans 15 amino acids. In nucleotides, the CDR3 is TGTGCCAGCATCCCTGGGACAGGGCACAATCAGCCCCAGCATTTT. Protein sequence: CASIPGTGHNQPQHF.

The rearrangement links TRBV15 to TRBJ1-4; D is possibly TRBD1 (5 bases). Trimming took 8 bases from V and 5 from J, leaving 9 bases between them. The germline V gene encodes CDR1 LNHNV and CDR2 YYDKDF (reference sequence). The CDR3 length is 12 residues. The CDR3 protein is CATGHFNEKLFF. CDR3 sequence (DNA): TGTGCCACCGGACACTTCAATGAAAAACTGTTTTTT.

This clone appeared once. The chain is built from TRBV11-1 and TRBJ2-7, with unresolved D. CDR3 length: 14 amino acids. Trimming shortened V by 7 bases and J by 0 bases, and 13 bases separated the two germline ends. CDR1 is SGHAT and CDR2 is FQDESV in the germline V gene (reference sequence). As DNA, the CDR3 is TGTGCCAGCATCCCCTTTGGACGCTCCTACGAGCAGTACTTC. Encoded protein: CASIPFGRSYEQYF.

V is TRBV9 and J is TRBJ2-1; perhaps TRBD1 as D (7 bases). Trimming shortened V by 4 bases and J by 2 bases, and 16 bases separated the two germline ends. The germline V gene encodes CDR1 SGDLS and CDR2 YYNGEE. CDR3 length: 16 amino acids. CDR3 in DNA: TGTGCCAGCAGCTCTACAGGGGAGGTAACCTACAATGAGCAGTTCTTC. It specifies CASSSTGEVTYNEQFF.

This chain uses TRBV9 with TRBJ2-5; 12 bases line up with TRBD2. The J segment lost 4 bases and the V segment lost 3 bases, leaving 4 bases of the junction unmatched. The germline gives CDR1 SGDLS, CDR2 YYNGEE. The CDR3 has 15 residues. The DNA of the CDR3 is TGTGCCAGCAGCGGGCTAGCGGGGGGGCCAGAGACCCAGTACTTC. This translates into CASSGLAGGPETQYF.

For this clone: The CDR3 ends on some other residue instead of the conserved phenylalanine or tryptophan, so this is likely a read error. The limits of the CDR3 on the DNA are not certain, so only TCRdb's listed CDR3 is given. The chain carries TRBV5-3 and TRBJ2-3; the DNA was not compared with TRBD1, the D call given in the table. TRBV5-3 is filed as an ORF, its function uncertain. The CDR3 comprises 13 residues, both ends counted. The CDR3 sequence is CARSLRTGGAGKG.

This chain links TRBV7-2 with TRBJ1-2; 8 bases fit TRBD1. Per germline, CDR1 SGHTA and CDR2 FQGNSA. V was clipped by 7 bases and J by 1 base; unmatched bases: 8. CDR3 length equals 15 residues. For the CDR3, the DNA is TGTGCCAGCACCCGGACAGGGAAGGGTAACTATGGCTACACCTTC. Translated: CASTRTGKGNYGYTF.

This clone was recorded once. This chain connects TRBV10-3 to TRBJ2-2; 9 bases line up with TRBD2. Germline V lookup: CDR1 ENHRY, CDR2 SYGVKD. This CDR3 spans 14 amino acids. V dropped 6 bases and J dropped 6; count of bases not matched to a gene: 5. CDR3 residues: CAIRREGAAGELFF. CDR3 nucleotides: TGTGCCATCAGGCGGGAGGGAGCTGCCGGGGAGCTGTTTTTT.

The genes are TRBV7-9 and TRBJ2-3; the D is unclear. Germline CDR1 and CDR2: SEHNR and FQNEAQ (reference sequence). V gave up 3 bases and J gave up 11 bases, with 12 bases separating them. The CDR3 sequence is 12 residues long. CDR3 bases: TGTGCCAGCAGCTTTATAGAAGTGGGGCAGTATTTT. This codes for CASSFIEVGQYF.

The V call is TRBV7-3, the J call TRBJ2-3; TRBD2 matches at 12 bases. V dropped 3 bases and J dropped 0; count of bases not matched to a gene: 4. CDR3 size: 17 residues. CDR1 and CDR2 (germline): SGHTA, FQGTGA. The CDR3 reads CASSLLAGGISTDTQYF. In nucleotides, the CDR3 is TGTGCCAGCAGCTTGCTAGCGGGGGGGATTAGCACAGATACGCAGTATTTT. Complete variable domain (other parts from reference TRBV7-3 and TRBJ2-3): GAGVSQTPSNKVTEKGKYVELRCDPISGHTALYWYRQSLGQGPEFLIYFQGTGAADDSGLPNDRFFAVRPEGSVSTLKIQRTERGDSAVYLCASSLLAGGISTDTQYFGPGTRLTVL.

The J gene is TRBJ2-7, the V gene TRBV18, with a tentative D call TRBD1 (6 bases). V lost 0 bases and J 4 bases, leaving 16 bases between the germline ends. The germline V gene has CDR1 KGHSH and CDR2 LQKENI. CDR3 size: 16 residues. The CDR3 sequence: CASSPPNREETYEQYF. Written as DNA, the CDR3 is TGTGCCAGCTCACCACCGAACAGGGAAGAAACGTACGAGCAGTACTTC. Based on the CDR3 plus reference TRBV18 and TRBJ2-7, the full variable domain is NAGVMQNPRHLVRRRGQEARLRCSPMKGHSHVYWYRQLPEEGLKFMVYLQKENIIDESGMPKERFSAEFPKEGPSILRIQQVVRGDSAAYFCASSPPNREETYEQYFGPGTRLTVT.

The gene calls are TRBV19 and TRBJ2-3; D may be TRBD1 (5 bases). Germline V gives CDR1 LNHDA, CDR2 SQIVND (reference sequence). The CDR3 sequence is 15 residues long. V shed 3 bases and J shed 5 bases, with 15 bases lying between them. The CDR3 sequence: CASSIRVTTGDTQYF. As DNA, the CDR3 is TGTGCCAGTAGTATTAGGGTCACTACAGGAGATACGCAGTATTTT.

V is TRBV30 and J is TRBJ1-4, with 8 bases aligning to TRBD1. The CDR3 contains 14 residues. Per germline, CDR1 GTSNPN and CDR2 SVGIG (reference sequence). After removal of 5 bases from V and 8 bases from J, the junction contained 10 bases not matched to a gene. Written as DNA, the CDR3 is TGTGCCTGGGACCCCGGGACAGGAGAGGAAAAACTGTTTTTT. Its protein product is CAWDPGTGEEKLFF.

This chain connects TRBV19 to TRBJ2-3, with 15 bases lining up with TRBD2. V was clipped by 6 bases and J by 5 bases; unmatched bases: 6. Per germline, CDR1 LNHDA and CDR2 SQIVND (reference sequence). CDR3 size: 16 residues. CDR3 DNA sequence: TGTGCCAGTAGGCGGACTAGCGGGGGGGCAAAAGATACGCAGTATTTT. Translating gives CASRRTSGGAKDTQYF.

This clone was counted only a few times. This chain connects TRBV4-3 to TRBJ1-4; 9 nucleotides agree with TRBD1. This CDR3 has 14 residues. Germline assignment: CDR1 LGHNA and CDR2 YSLEER. V trimming: 4 bases; J trimming: 8 bases; junction bases outside the gene matches: 5. CDR3 DNA: TGCGCCAGCAGCCTCCTACAGGGGGCGGAAAAACTGTTTTTT. Translation gives CASSLLQGAEKLFF.

The gene calls are TRBV2 and TRBJ1-1, with 7 bases identical to TRBD1. V dropped 8 bases and J dropped 7; count of bases not matched to a gene: 10. Germline V lookup: CDR1 SNHLY, CDR2 FYNNEI. The CDR3 contains 13 residues. CDR3: CASQGVGDLEAFF. The CDR3 DNA reads as TGTGCCAGCCAGGGGGTGGGGGACCTTGAAGCTTTCTTT.

The V gene is TRBV7-8, the J gene TRBJ2-5; D remains ambiguous. V lost 2 bases, J lost 5 bases, and 9 bases lay in between. The CDR3 spans 13 residues. Germline loops: CDR1 SGHVS, CDR2 FQNEAQ. The DNA of the CDR3 is TGTGCCAGCAGCTTAACGCGAAGGGAGACCCAGTACTTC. Its protein is CASSLTRRETQYF.

The V gene is TRBV7-3, the J gene TRBJ2-7, with 9 bases that match TRBD1. This CDR3 has 15 residues. Germline values: CDR1 SGHTA, CDR2 FQGTGA. V lost 5 bases and J lost 0; bases outside the gene matches: 5. The CDR3 nucleotides are TGTGCCAGCAGCCGAGGACAGGGGAGCTCCTACGAGCAGTACTTC. It translates to CASSRGQGSSYEQYF.

The sample holds a few counts of this clone. This chain connects TRBV4-1 to TRBJ2-3, with unresolved D. The germline V gene has CDR1 MGHRA and CDR2 YSYEKL. The V gene lost 0 bases and the J gene lost 8 bases, with 15 bases spanning the gap. The CDR3 covers 15 residues. The CDR3 DNA sequence: TGCGCCAGCAGCCAAGATTCAGAGACAATGAGTACGCAGTATTTT. Translated: CASSQDSETMSTQYF.